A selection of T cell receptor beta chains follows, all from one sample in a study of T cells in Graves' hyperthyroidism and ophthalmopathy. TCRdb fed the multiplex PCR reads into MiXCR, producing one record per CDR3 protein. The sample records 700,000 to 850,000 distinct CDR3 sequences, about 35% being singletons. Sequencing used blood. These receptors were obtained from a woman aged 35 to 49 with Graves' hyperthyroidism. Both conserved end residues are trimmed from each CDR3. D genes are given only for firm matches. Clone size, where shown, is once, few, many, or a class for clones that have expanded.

ASSQGQVGEKLF	TRBV14	TRBJ1-4	12	many	NA
SVGVGQGGTQY	TRBV29-1	TRBJ2-5	11	NA	TRBD1
ASSHQDREPNYGYT	TRBV7-2	TRBJ1-2	14	once	TRBD1
AISYRSEKLF	TRBV6-5	TRBJ1-4	10	NA	NA
ASPTKTVNYEQY	TRBV10-1	TRBJ2-7	12	few	NA
ASKEDLRGDGYT	TRBV6-5	TRBJ1-2	12	NA	NA
ASSQAAGNTEAF	TRBV3-1	TRBJ1-1	12	NA	NA
ASSHTGFGETQY	TRBV4-1	TRBJ2-5	12	few	NA
ASSRGGGNQPQH	TRBV7-9	TRBJ1-5	12	many	NA
SATLASETQY	TRBV20-1	TRBJ2-5	10	many	NA
AISESTQAYEQY	TRBV10-3	TRBJ2-7	12	many	NA
SAAEGPETQY	TRBV20-1	TRBJ2-5	10	many	NA
SARTSWGVSYEQY	TRBV20-1	TRBJ2-7	13	NA	TRBD2
ASSLGEGQYYGYT	TRBV5-6	TRBJ1-2	13	NA	NA
ASSHTVTETGGLTEAF	TRBV4-1	TRBJ1-1	16	NA	TRBD1
ASSFNGPNTGELF	TRBV5-1	TRBJ2-2	13	many	NA
ASSLRSSGGFQETQY	TRBV13	TRBJ2-5	15	many	TRBD2
ASSFGQGVYEQY	TRBV12-3/TRBV12-4	TRBJ2-7	12	NA	TRBD1
ASSSLPGQGIGGYT	TRBV7-9	TRBJ1-2	14	NA	TRBD1
ASSPAGAGYSNQPQH	TRBV7-2	TRBJ1-5	15	NA	NA
ASSPRDRGHDGYT	TRBV13	TRBJ1-2	13	many	TRBD1
ASNVGGTNEKLF	TRBV19	TRBJ1-4	12	few	NA
AWSREDREAF	TRBV7-8	TRBJ1-1	10	NA	NA
ASSHRTGEHTEAF	TRBV4-3	TRBJ1-1	13	few	TRBD1
ASEIRDGPLH	TRBV6-6	TRBJ1-6	10	NA	NA
ASSLGGRGLYEQY	TRBV11-3	TRBJ2-7	13	NA	TRBD1
ASKQLNMNTEAF	TRBV19	TRBJ1-1	12	many	NA
SASEANYGYT	TRBV20-1	TRBJ1-2	10	NA	NA
ASSYGLGTKDEQY	TRBV6-5	TRBJ2-7	13	NA	TRBD2
ASSIQTSNYGYT	TRBV19	TRBJ1-2	12	many	NA
ASSYRSYEQY	TRBV6-6	TRBJ2-7	10	few	NA
ASSLRIRGTGFVGSLVDGYT	TRBV7-2	TRBJ1-2	20	NA	TRBD1
AIRTGGSAYEQY	TRBV10-3	TRBJ2-7	12	NA	NA
ASSQVGPQGAPETQY	TRBV14	TRBJ2-5	15	few	TRBD1
SAGKLAGVGNTGELF	TRBV29-1	TRBJ2-2	15	NA	TRBD2
ASSSALGQGINEKLF	TRBV28	TRBJ1-4	15	NA	TRBD1
AIRARGPQETQH	TRBV10-3	TRBJ1-5	12	NA	NA
ASSYPSGRGLTYNSPLH	TRBV7-2	TRBJ1-6	17	few	TRBD1
SVGGSYSNQPQH	TRBV29-1	TRBJ1-5	12	NA	NA
ASSLPMAGANVLT	TRBV7-2	TRBJ2-6	13	many	NA
AILGAAGGLGQPQH	TRBV10-3	TRBJ1-5	14	NA	NA
ASRPNGVAEQY	TRBV7-6	TRBJ2-7	11	many	NA
ASSPEIDTQY	TRBV2	TRBJ2-3	10	once	NA
ATSRRGAWSAEVEAF	TRBV15	TRBJ1-1	15	many	NA
ASSFGQSIMNTEAF	TRBV5-1	TRBJ1-1	14	few	NA
ASSQDGPGNPYEQY	TRBV4-3	TRBJ2-7	14	NA	NA
SAERWTLLGEATEAF	TRBV20-1	TRBJ1-1	15	NA	NA
ASSQVLGDSYGYT	TRBV14	TRBJ1-2	13	few	TRBD1
ASTLSGANVLT	TRBV19	TRBJ2-6	11	many	NA
ASSLDRREQY	TRBV7-9	TRBJ2-7	10	many	NA
ASRRIETEVGYT	TRBV9	TRBJ1-2	12	few	NA
ASSISSGKMNTEAF	TRBV19	TRBJ1-1	14	NA	NA
ASSQQGASEKLF	TRBV5-8	TRBJ1-4	12	many	TRBD1
ASSWAGGSDGELF	TRBV12-3/TRBV12-4	TRBJ2-2	13	few	TRBD2